A single sample gave rise to the 23 T cell receptor beta chains below, sequenced in a study of shared clonotypes between healthy human individuals. The assay was immunoSEQ multiplex PCR, and TCRdb's table has in-frame clones only and misses some. The table has roughly 500,000 clones, roughly 80% seen once. Material: PBMCs. The receptors stem from a woman between 35 and 50 years old in good health. Some clones in this sample may be carry-over from other donors' samples.

A word on this clone: With only one base between it and a far larger clone, this is likely a read error. This sample also contains other DNA sequences that code for the same CDR3. The rearrangement joins TRBV29-1 to TRBJ2-7, with D perhaps matching TRBD2 (6 bases). The J call could be wrong; TRBJ2-1 is a better fit for the DNA end. The CDR3 contains 13 residues. In germline, CDR1 is SQVTM, CDR2 ANQGSEA. CDR3 sequence: CSVGTGVVNEQFF. DNA for the CDR3: TGCAGCGTCGGGACGGGGGTGGTCAATGAGCAGTTCTTC.

This clone appeared once. It differs at one base from a far larger clone, so likely a read error. The chain has TRBV5-6 and TRBJ1-2; no firm D call. V was cut by 1 base and J by 6 bases, with 16 bases left in between. The CDR3 is 15 residues long. CDR1 and CDR2 from the germline V gene are SGHDT and YYEEEE. The CDR3 is CASSLNGESDHGYTF. DNA of the CDR3: TGTGCCAGCAGCTTGAACGGGGAAAGTGACCATGGCTACACCTTC.

Regarding this clone: A far larger clone is only one base removed, so a read error is likely. The genes are TRBV18 and TRBJ2-7; 10 bases agree with TRBD2. CDR1 KGHSH and CDR2 LQKENI come from the germline V gene. The CDR3 contains 15 residues. The CDR3 protein is CARSPAGGALYEQYF. CDR3 DNA sequence: TGTGCCAGATCACCAGCGGGAGGGGCCCTCTACGAGCAGTACTTC.

The V call is TRBV19, the J call TRBJ2-3; D possibly matches TRBD1 or TRBD2 (5 bases each). Germline loops: CDR1 LNHDA, CDR2 SQIVND (reference sequence). The CDR3 has 14 residues. V was clipped by 5 bases and J by 5 bases, with 14 bases between them. The CDR3: CASSPGPDVDTQYF. The CDR3 coding sequence is TGTGCCAGTAGTCCGGGGCCCGACGTAGATACGCAGTATTTT. The entire variable domain, with the rest obtained from reference TRBV19 and TRBJ2-3, is as follows: DGGITQSPKYLFRKEGQNVTLSCEQNLNHDAMYWYRQDPGQGLRLIYYSQIVNDFQKGDIAEGYSVSREKKESFPLTVTSAQKNPTAFYLCASSPGPDVDTQYFGPGTRLTVL.

The gene calls are TRBV19 and TRBJ1-2; 7 bases are a match to TRBD1. Germline CDR1 reads LNHDA; CDR2 reads SQIVND (reference sequence). The CDR3 is made up of 14 amino acids. The junction had 13 bases not matched to a gene; V was cut back by 7 bases and J by 8 bases. CDR3 sequence (DNA): TGTGCCAGTAAAACCGACAGGGCGTTCTACGGCTACACCTTC. This sequence encodes CASKTDRAFYGYTF.

Points on this clone: A far more abundant clone sits one base away, making this likely a read error. Different DNA sequences within this sample yield the same CDR3. The DNA for the CDR3 is TGTGCCAGCAGTTTAGCCAGATACTATGGCTACACCTTC. This sequence encodes CASSLARYYGYTF. The gene calls are TRBV28 and TRBJ1-2; no firm D call. Germline loops: CDR1 MDHEN, CDR2 SYDVKM. The CDR3 is 13 amino acids. The V end was cut by 2 bases, the J end by 3 bases, with 7 bases between.

This rearrangement joins TRBV30 to TRBJ2-1; 12 bases fit TRBD2. With V trimmed by 5 bases and J by 7 bases, 9 bases remained unmatched. Germline lookup yields CDR1 GTSNPN and CDR2 SVGIG (reference sequence). This CDR3 comprises 15 residues. Written as DNA, the CDR3 is TGTGCCTGGGCCGGACTAGCGGGAAGTCGTAATGAGCAGTTCTTC. Translation gives CAWAGLAGSRNEQFF.

On this clone itself: Since a far larger clone is one base different, this is likely a read error. Other DNA sequences of this sample code for an identical CDR3. The chain employs TRBV7-9 and TRBJ2-2, with D unclear. The length of the CDR3 is 15 residues. Trimming pared 4 bases from V and 5 bases from J, leaving 14 bases between. CDR1 is SEHNR, CDR2 FQNEAQ, per germline (reference sequence). The CDR3 nucleotides are TGTGCCAGCAGCTCCCCCAAAATAAGGACCGGGGAGCTGTTTTTT. This translates into CASSSPKIRTGELFF.

The J gene is TRBJ2-5, the V gene TRBV5-1; TRBD2 agrees at 8 bases. This CDR3 is 15 amino acids long. The V segment lost 0 bases and the J segment 2 bases; nucleotides outside the gene matches: 3. Looked up from germline, CDR1 is SGHRS and CDR2 is YFSETQ. CDR3 protein: CASSLGASGQETQYF. In DNA form, the CDR3 reads TGCGCCAGCAGCTTGGGGGCTAGCGGGCAAGAGACCCAGTACTTC.

This chain connects TRBV20-1 to TRBJ2-5; the D is unclear. CDR1 and CDR2 (germline): DFQATT, SNEGSKA (reference sequence). The CDR3 has 11 residues. The V end was cut by 4 bases, the J end by 1 base, with 4 bases between. For the CDR3, the DNA is TGCAGTGCTAATAGCCAAGAGACCCAGTACTTC. Protein: CSANSQETQYF.

V usage is TRBV4-1 and J usage is TRBJ1-1; possible D gene TRBD1, 6 bases. This CDR3 has 14 residues. The germline V gene has CDR1 MGHRA and CDR2 YSYEKL. Trimming cost V 1 base and J 5 bases, with 11 bases left between them. The CDR3 here is CASSQVVQGTEAFF. The CDR3 DNA sequence: TGCGCCAGCAGCCAAGTTGTCCAGGGGACTGAAGCTTTCTTT.

The rearrangement links TRBV28 to TRBJ2-7; 8 bases fit TRBD2. V gave up 5 bases and J gave up 4 bases; unmatched junction bases: 13. Germline V gene data show CDR1 as MDHEN and CDR2 as SYDVKM. The CDR3 extends over 16 amino acids. CDR3 bases: TGTGCCAGCAGTGTATCGGGGGGGGCCCGTAAGTACGAGCAGTACTTC. Its translation: CASSVSGGARKYEQYF. Filled out from reference TRBV28 and TRBJ2-7, the complete variable domain reads DVKVTQSSRYLVKRTGEKVFLECVQDMDHENMFWYRQDPGLGLRLIYFSYDVKMKEKGDIPEGYSVSREKKERFSLILESASTNQTSMYLCASSVSGGARKYEQYFGPGTRLTVT.

This chain links TRBV19 with TRBJ1-4, with a weak D call TRBD1 (6 bases). V lost 11 bases to trimming and J lost 7 bases, with 20 bases between them. Germline V lookup: CDR1 LNHDA, CDR2 SQIVND (reference sequence). This CDR3 spans 14 amino acids. The CDR3 sequence is CASEGREGGEKLFF. CDR3 in DNA: TGTGCCTCCGAAGGCAGGGAAGGGGGTGAAAAACTGTTTTTT.

The chain couples TRBV7-9 to TRBJ2-3; a possible D gene is TRBD2 (6 bases). Germline CDR1 reads SEHNR; CDR2 reads FQNEAQ (reference sequence). The CDR3 has 12 residues. Trimming stripped 7 bases from V and 5 bases from J, with 10 bases between. The CDR3 sequence is CASTEAGDTQYF. DNA of the CDR3: TGTGCCAGCACCGAAGCGGGAGATACGCAGTATTTT.

DNA of the CDR3: TGTGCCAGCAGCTTAAGGGGCGGCGAGAACTACGAGCAGTACTTC. It yields the protein CASSLRGGENYEQYF. J is TRBJ2-7 and V is TRBV7-3; D may be TRBD1 (5 bases). The V end was cut by 1 base, the J end by 3 bases, with 13 bases between. The V gene's germline CDR1 is SGHTA and CDR2 FQGTGA. This CDR3 has 15 amino acids.

The J gene is TRBJ1-4, the V gene TRBV6-6; 7 nucleotides line up with TRBD1. Trimming cost V 5 bases and J 7 bases; bases outside gene matches: 7. The CDR3 has 14 residues. Germline values: CDR1 MNHNY, CDR2 SVGAGI (reference sequence). CDR3 in amino acids: CASSTTGRGEKLFF. In nucleotides, the CDR3 is TGTGCCAGCAGTACGACAGGGAGGGGTGAAAAACTGTTTTTT.

Only one count was recorded for this clone. No conserved phenylalanine or tryptophan ends this CDR3, so it is likely a read error. The DNA is omitted, as the CDR3 cannot be located on it reliably, and the CDR3 follows TCRdb's listing. The rearrangement links TRBV30 to TRBJ2-7; TRBD2 is the table's D call and was not checked against the DNA. CDR1 GTSNPN and CDR2 SVGIG come from the germline V gene (reference sequence). The CDR3 region is 16 residues in length, termini included. CDR3 protein: CAWSLYVTSGSYEQHL.

The CDR3: CASRKSGQGHGELFF. CDR3 in DNA: TGTGCCAGCAGAAAATCAGGACAGGGACACGGGGAGCTGTTTTTT. This sequence joins TRBV6-5 and TRBJ2-2; 8 bases match TRBD1. The V gene's germline CDR1 is MNHEY and CDR2 SVGAGI. Unmatched junction bases numbered 10, after V lost 6 bases and J lost 7 bases. The CDR3 sequence is 15 residues long.

The chain carries TRBV7-2 and TRBJ2-1, with D uncertain. The germline CDR1 and CDR2 sequences are SGHTA and FQGNSA. Trimming left V 5 bases short and J 2 bases short, with 13 bases between. This CDR3 is 15 amino acids long. The CDR3 reads CASSPSVGAYNEQFF. In DNA, the CDR3 is TGTGCCAGCAGCCCCTCAGTGGGTGCCTACAATGAGCAGTTCTTC.

J is TRBJ2-2 and V is TRBV5-1; the D call may be TRBD1 or TRBD2 (5 bases each). The germline CDR1 and CDR2 sequences are SGHRS and YFSETQ. V shed 3 bases and J shed 5 bases, with 17 bases lying between them. The CDR3 totals 16 residues. CDR3: CASSWLGTTQTGELFF. In DNA, the CDR3 is TGCGCCAGCAGCTGGCTCGGGACGACCCAAACCGGGGAGCTGTTTTTT. Complete variable domain (other parts from reference TRBV5-1 and TRBJ2-2): KAGVTQTPRYLIKTRGQQVTLSCSPISGHRSVSWYQQTPGQGLQFLFEYFSETQRNKGNFPGRFSGRQFSNSRSEMNVSTLELGDSALYLCASSWLGTTQTGELFFGEGSRLTVL.

CDR3 sequence reads: CASTLQANTEAFF. CDR3 coding DNA: TGTGCCAGTACCCTTCAGGCCAACACTGAAGCTTTCTTT. This chain joins TRBV19 and TRBJ1-1; D unclear. This CDR3 comprises 13 residues. V was shortened by 7 bases and J by 2 bases, with 11 bases between the two germline ends. CDR1 is LNHDA and CDR2 is SQIVND in the germline V gene (reference sequence). The complete variable domain, with remaining parts taken from reference TRBV19 and TRBJ1-1, reads DGGITQSPKYLFRKEGQNVTLSCEQNLNHDAMYWYRQDPGQGLRLIYYSQIVNDFQKGDIAEGYSVSREKKESFPLTVTSAQKNPTAFYLCASTLQANTEAFFGQGTRLTVV.

This clone has more than one count but fewer than ten. The V call is TRBV27, the J call TRBJ2-5; D might be TRBD2 (6 bases). The V end was cut by 6 bases, the J end by 2 bases, with 16 bases between. There are 15 residues in the CDR3. CDR1 and CDR2 (germline): MNHEY, SMNVEV (reference sequence). The CDR3 is CASRRALAGQETQYF. CDR3 coding DNA: TGTGCCAGCAGGAGGGCCCTTGCGGGGCAAGAGACCCAGTACTTC.

The chain employs TRBV18 and TRBJ2-7; 9 positions agree with TRBD1. In germline, CDR1 is KGHSH, CDR2 LQKENI. The ends lost 5 bases at V and 5 bases at J; junction bases unmatched: 13. This CDR3 is 16 amino acids long. The CDR3 loop is CASSLTSGTGIDEQYF. CDR3 in DNA: TGTGCCAGCTCATTGACTTCCGGGACAGGGATCGACGAGCAGTACTTC. Complete variable domain (other parts from reference TRBV18 and TRBJ2-7): NAGVMQNPRHLVRRRGQEARLRCSPMKGHSHVYWYRQLPEEGLKFMVYLQKENIIDESGMPKERFSAEFPKEGPSILRIQQVVRGDSAAYFCASSLTSGTGIDEQYFGPGTRLTVT.